The following is a TCR beta chain sequence with its context. The data originate from a study of sequential checkpoint blockade in melanoma. Study in general: TCRβ was sequenced from DNA of 90 or so pretreatment tumors.

The treatment here: randomized to nivolumab then ipilimumab (arm A) or the reverse (arm B). Method: immunoSEQ multiplex PCR; TCRdb's copy keeps in-frame clones and lacks some. The table lists 35,000 to 40,000 clones, roughly 32% of them singletons. The CDR3 runs to 12 residues. V dropped 7 bases and J dropped 2 bases, with 12 bases sitting between them. The germline V gene encodes CDR1 SQVTM and CDR2 ANQGSEA. Sequenced here: tumor tissue (inferred from file names), sampled from a patient given nivolumab and ipilimumab in sequence. The V gene is TRBV29-1, the J gene TRBJ2-7; D remains unclear. This sequence was found in a human donor with melanoma. For the CDR3, the DNA is TGCAGCGCGGTGCAGTGGACCTACGAGCAGTACTTC. This sequence encodes CSAVQWTYEQYF.